This entry features one TCR beta chain sequence. The antigen remains unidentified. This entry is derived from a study of OX40 agonist ivuxolimab in advanced cancers. Background on the study: People who had prior anti-PD-1, anti-PD-L1 or anti-CTLA-4 therapy could take part, and under 45% had some. Study-level points and caveats: Averaged across samples, CD8+ T cells carried more expanded clones than CD4+ did.

Excluded were patients having autoimmune disease history or systemic immunosuppression. The CDR3 has 14 amino acids. Germline-derived CDR1 and CDR2 are MNHNS and SASEGT. V lost 7 bases and J 0 bases, leaving 12 bases between the germline ends. Sequenced by immunoSEQ multiplex PCR; TCRdb stores in-frame clones only, minus some. The sample records around 80,000 clones, approximately 90% being singletons. Here the sequenced sample was CD4+ or CD8+ T cells sorted from blood, taken in a trial of the OX40 agonist ivuxolimab. The chain joins TRBV6-1 to TRBJ1-1; D is uncertain. The TCR sequence derives from an adult with an advanced solid tumor such as melanoma, head and neck, liver or kidney cancer. CDR3 DNA sequence: TGTGCCAGCAAGAGTAATGCTATGAACACTGAAGCTTTCTTT. Translated, it gives CASKSNAMNTEAFF.